The 11 T cell receptor beta chains presented below share a single source sample, sequenced in a study of T cell repertoires in cytomegalovirus infection. TCRdb itself ran the reads through MiXCR, one entry per CDR3 protein. The sample has around 710,000 distinct CDR3 sequences; 25% to 30% are singletons. No antigen has been assigned to these receptors. This specimen consisted of cultured CD8+ T cells from PBMCs, obtained from culture after CMV antigen stimulation. These receptors all stem from a human donor in good health (CMV status not recorded). Some clones in this sample may be carry-over from other donors' samples.

The chain employs TRBV6-5 and TRBJ1-1, with D possibly matching TRBD1 (6 bases). The CDR3 contains 13 residues. Trimming removed 3 bases from V and 5 bases from J, with 10 bases in between. From germline, CDR1 is MNHEY and CDR2 SVGAGI. The CDR3 region has the DNA TGTGCCAGCAGTTATACAGGGACGACTGAAGCTTTCTTT. It is translated as CASSYTGTTEAFF.

Only one count was recorded for this clonotype. The genes are TRBV28 and TRBJ1-5; tentative D call: TRBD1 (6 bases). V lost 1 base, J lost 1 base, and 11 bases lay in between. The V gene's germline CDR1 is MDHEN and CDR2 SYDVKM. The CDR3 covers 16 residues. CDR3: CASSLLTGSSNQPQHF. The CDR3 bases are TGTGCCAGCAGTTTATTAACAGGGTCGAGCAATCAGCCCCAGCATTTT.

This clonotype was observed a few times. The chain combines TRBV7-9 with TRBJ1-2, with 7 bases aligning to TRBD1. Trimming cost V 1 base and J 4 bases; bases outside gene matches: 12. The germline gives CDR1 SEHNR, CDR2 FQNEAQ (reference sequence). The CDR3 has 17 amino acids. The CDR3 DNA follows: TGTGCCAGCAGCTTAGAAGGGGACAGTAGCTTATTCTATGGCTACACCTTC. Encoded protein: CASSLEGDSSLFYGYTF.

This clonotype was found a few times. V usage is TRBV5-5 and J usage is TRBJ2-3, with TRBD1 matching 8 bases. The germline V gene encodes CDR1 SGHKS and CDR2 YYEKEE (reference sequence). V lost 4 bases to trimming and J lost 3 bases; unmatched junction nucleotides: 7. This CDR3 has 15 residues. CDR3 residues: CASSLKDRVTDTQYF. CDR3 bases: TGTGCCAGCAGCCTTAAGGACAGGGTAACAGATACGCAGTATTTT.

This chain connects TRBV5-4 to TRBJ1-2; possible D gene TRBD1, 5 bases. Germline assignment: CDR1 SGHNT and CDR2 YYREEE (reference sequence). The CDR3 sequence is 16 residues long. V shed 4 bases and J shed 2 bases, with 18 bases lying between them. The CDR3, as DNA: TGTGCCAGCAGCGGGGGGGACTCCACATGGAACTATGGCTACACCTTC. It codes for CASSGGDSTWNYGYTF.

This clonotype has just a few counts. The chain carries TRBV19 and TRBJ1-1, with a possible D match to TRBD1 (5 bases). The CDR3 length is 15 residues. CDR1 is LNHDA, CDR2 SQIVND, per germline (reference sequence). V lost 5 bases and J lost 1, with 14 bases in between. DNA of the CDR3: TGTGCCAGTAGTCAAATCCGGGGGGGGAACACTGAAGCTTTCTTT. Protein product: CASSQIRGGNTEAFF.

This chain joins TRBV29-1 and TRBJ2-7; possibly TRBD1 or TRBD2 for D (6 bases each). V was trimmed by 7 bases and J by 0 bases, leaving 13 bases between them. The CDR3 is made up of 13 amino acids. The germline gives CDR1 SQVTM, CDR2 ANQGSEA. CDR3 in DNA: TGCAGCGCGGGGCGGGACAACTCCTACGAGCAGTACTTC. Protein product: CSAGRDNSYEQYF.

The chain carries TRBV4-1 and TRBJ1-6, with D possibly matching TRBD1 (5 bases). Germline loops: CDR1 MGHRA, CDR2 YSYEKL. V lost 5 bases and J 14 bases, leaving 22 bases between the germline ends. CDR3 size: 15 residues. The CDR3 loop is CASSSAGGILGSLHF. In nucleotides, the CDR3 is TGCGCCAGCAGCTCCGCGGGGGGAATCCTTGGGTCCCTCCACTTT.

The V gene is TRBV4-1, the J gene TRBJ1-4; D is undetermined. V lost 1 base and J 7 bases, leaving 13 bases between the germline ends. Per germline, CDR1 MGHRA and CDR2 YSYEKL. The CDR3 extends over 15 amino acids. Here the CDR3 reads CASSQVDDGSEKLFF. The DNA for the CDR3 is TGCGCCAGCAGCCAAGTGGACGACGGGAGTGAAAAACTGTTTTTT.

The V call is TRBV11-2, the J call TRBJ2-7; D is unresolved. V lost 1 base, J lost 4 bases, and 8 bases lay in between. This CDR3 is built from 13 residues. Germline V gives CDR1 SGHAT, CDR2 FQNNGV. CDR3 amino acids: CASSLAPDYEQYV. The CDR3 DNA sequence: TGTGCCAGCAGCTTAGCCCCCGATTACGAGCAGTACGTC.

This clonotype was counted between two and nine times. The chain couples TRBV28 to TRBJ1-5; a weak D match, TRBD1 (5 bases). The CDR3 is made up of 14 amino acids. CDR1 MDHEN and CDR2 SYDVKM come from the germline V gene. V was shortened by 6 bases and J by 5 bases, with 14 bases between the two germline ends. The chain's CDR3 is CASSLGQDYQPQHF. CDR3 sequence (DNA): TGTGCCAGCAGCCTCGGACAAGACTATCAGCCCCAGCATTTT.